The entry below describes one T cell receptor beta chain. The table came from immunoSEQ multiplex PCR; TCRdb's copy has only in-frame clones and leaves some out. The table has over 95,000 clones, 91% seen once. The record originates from a study of T cell responses to AZD1222 COVID-19 vaccine. V lost 5 bases and J 7 bases, leaving 18 bases between the germline ends. Germline V CDR1 and CDR2: SGHVS, FQNEAQ. The CDR3 is 16 residues long. The source of this sequence is an adult in good health. The source was peripheral blood, collected on day 0 of AZD1222 vaccination. The chain uses TRBV7-8 and TRBJ1-6; D is unclear. DNA of the CDR3: TGTGCCAGCAGCGTAGGGTCCCAAGCACAAAATTCACCCCTCCACTTT. Translated, it gives CASSVGSQAQNSPLHF.